The clone carrying this TCR beta chain was observed a few times. No antigen is known for it. The sample belongs to a study of response to subunit inactivated influenza vaccine. General study points: Authors suggested each seasonal flu vaccination may recruit only limited numbers of new T cells.

MiXCR, run by TCRdb on the RT-PCR reads, gives a single entry per CDR3 protein. The sample contains 650,000 to 850,000 distinct CDR3 sequences, more than 11% of which appear only once. Germline V gene lookup returns CDR1 SEHNR and CDR2 FQNEAQ (reference sequence). The CDR3 is 13 amino acids. V was pared by 5 bases and J by 10 bases, with 15 bases between. Here the sequenced sample was PBMCs from blood, taken less than 15 days before vaccination. This sequence originates from a man aged 50 to 59 who received an inactivated influenza vaccine. The gene calls are TRBV7-9 and TRBJ2-1; D not certain. The CDR3 reads CASSHGPVEEQFF. The DNA for the CDR3 is TGTGCCAGCAGCCATGGTCCTGTGGAAGAGCAGTTCTTC.